This is a list of T cell receptor beta chains from one sample in a study of blood T cell repertoires in COVID-19. TCRdb keeps only in-frame clones here, not all; method: immunoSEQ multiplex PCR. This sample yields nearly 200,000 clones, of which 80% to 90% are seen a single time; 0.7% to 0.8% belongs to the top ten. Input material: peripheral blood. Receptors were obtained from a woman in her 70s with acute or convalescent COVID-19. Both conserved end residues are part of each CDR3. A D gene is named only where the DNA matches it firmly. Only part of the rows carry a size: once, few, many, or a class if the clone is expanded.

J gene: TRBJ2-2; D gene: TRBD2; V gene: TRBV12-5; clone size: .; CDR3 DNA: TGTGCTAGTGGTTTAAGCGGGAGGGGCGGGGAGCTGTTTTTT; CDR3 protein: CASGLSGRGGELFF
J gene: TRBJ1-4; D gene: TRBD1; V gene: TRBV29-1; clone size: .; CDR3 DNA: TGCAGCGTTGAAGGTAGACAGGGGGCGAACGAACTGTTTTTT; CDR3 protein: CSVEGRQGANELFF
J gene: TRBJ1-5; D gene: TRBD1; V gene: TRBV29-1; clone size: .; CDR3 DNA: TGCAGCGTTGCAACAGGGGTCAATCAGCCCCAGCATTTT; CDR3 protein: CSVATGVNQPQHF
J gene: TRBJ1-6; D gene: TRBD1; V gene: TRBV3-1/TRBV3-2; clone size: .; CDR3 DNA: TGTGCCAGCAGCGACCCGGGACAGGTGAATTCACCCCTCCACTTT; CDR3 protein: CASSDPGQVNSPLHF
J gene: TRBJ2-1; D gene: TRBD2; V gene: TRBV10-1; clone size: .; CDR3 DNA: TGCGCCAGCAGTGAGTCTGAACTAGCGGGATTCAATGAGCAGTTCTTC; CDR3 protein: CASSESELAGFNEQFF
J gene: TRBJ2-2; D gene: TRBD1; V gene: TRBV11-2; clone size: .; CDR3 DNA: TGTGCCAGCAGGAAGGGACAGACCGGGGAGCTGTTTTTT; CDR3 protein: CASRKGQTGELFF
J gene: TRBJ1-1; D gene: TRBD1; V gene: TRBV5-1; clone size: .; CDR3 DNA: TGCGCCAGCAGCTTGGCGGGACAGGGGGCGAACACTGAAGCTTTCTTT; CDR3 protein: CASSLAGQGANTEAFF
J gene: TRBJ2-1; D gene: .; V gene: TRBV5-1; clone size: once; CDR3 DNA: TGCGCCAGCAGCTTTAAGGGAGGTATGGCCAATGAGCAGTTCTTC; CDR3 protein: CASSFKGGMANEQFF
J gene: TRBJ2-2; D gene: TRBD1; V gene: TRBV15; clone size: .; CDR3 DNA: TGTGCCACCAGCAGAGAGAATACAGGGGGTGGGAACACCGGGGAGCTGTTTTTT; CDR3 protein: CATSRENTGGGNTGELFF
J gene: TRBJ2-5; D gene: TRBD1; V gene: TRBV7-9; clone size: .; CDR3 DNA: TGTGCCAGCAGTTCACAGGGGCGAGAGACCCAGTACTTC; CDR3 protein: CASSSQGRETQYF
J gene: TRBJ2-3; D gene: TRBD1; V gene: TRBV10-3; clone size: .; CDR3 DNA: TGTGCCATCAGTGGGGGACAGGGGGCGGCAGATACGCAGTATTTT; CDR3 protein: CAISGGQGAADTQYF
J gene: TRBJ1-4; D gene: TRBD1; V gene: TRBV5-1; clone size: .; CDR3 DNA: TGCGCCAGCAGCTCACAGGGGTTTAATGAAAAACTGTTTTTT; CDR3 protein: CASSSQGFNEKLFF
J gene: TRBJ1-1; D gene: TRBD1; V gene: TRBV6-6; clone size: .; CDR3 DNA: TGTGCCAGCAGGTTGACAGGGGTAGCTGAAGCTTTCTTT; CDR3 protein: CASRLTGVAEAFF
J gene: TRBJ2-2; D gene: .; V gene: TRBV3-1/TRBV3-2; clone size: .; CDR3 DNA: TGTGCCAGCAGCACGGGACAAAACACCGGGGAGCTGTTTTTT; CDR3 protein: CASSTGQNTGELFF
J gene: TRBJ2-7; D gene: .; V gene: TRBV11-2; clone size: .; CDR3 DNA: TGTGCCAGCAGCTTAGGAAGGGGCCCCTACGAGCAGTACTTC; CDR3 protein: CASSLGRGPYEQYF
J gene: TRBJ1-6; D gene: .; V gene: TRBV19; clone size: .; CDR3 DNA: TGTGCCAGTAGTATACAGGGCGGATCACCCCTCCACTTT; CDR3 protein: CASSIQGGSPLHF
J gene: TRBJ2-1; D gene: .; V gene: TRBV10-3; clone size: .; CDR3 DNA: TGTGCCATCAGTGAGACGCCCGGGGGGCAGTTCTTC; CDR3 protein: CAISETPGGQFF
J gene: TRBJ1-2; D gene: TRBD1; V gene: TRBV6-5; clone size: .; CDR3 DNA: TGTGCCAGCAGGACAGGACAGGGAAGATTCGGGGGCTACACCTTC; CDR3 protein: CASRTGQGRFGGYTF
J gene: TRBJ1-2; D gene: .; V gene: TRBV18; clone size: .; CDR3 DNA: TGTGCCAGCTCACCACCCTGGGCGGGTCCTGACTATGGCTACACCTTC; CDR3 protein: CASSPPWAGPDYGYTF
J gene: TRBJ1-6; D gene: TRBD1; V gene: TRBV2; clone size: .; CDR3 DNA: TGTGCCAGCCGTAAACAGGGGGATCCCCTCCACTTT; CDR3 protein: CASRKQGDPLHF
J gene: TRBJ1-6; D gene: TRBD1; V gene: TRBV19; clone size: .; CDR3 DNA: TGTGCCGGGACAGGCTTAGGAGACCAACCCCTCCACTTT; CDR3 protein: CAGTGLGDQPLHF
J gene: TRBJ1-1; D gene: .; V gene: TRBV10-1; clone size: .; CDR3 DNA: TGCGCCAGCAGTTGGGGGGTGAACACTGAAGCTTTCTTT; CDR3 protein: CASSWGVNTEAFF
J gene: TRBJ1-4; D gene: .; V gene: TRBV18; clone size: few; CDR3 DNA: TGTGCCAGCTCACCACCTCCGGTACCTAATGAAAAACTGTTTTTT; CDR3 protein: CASSPPPVPNEKLFF
J gene: TRBJ1-2; D gene: TRBD1; V gene: TRBV19; clone size: .; CDR3 DNA: TGTGCCAGTAGTGGAAGCCCGGGACAGCCGCCGTACTATGGCTACACCTTC; CDR3 protein: CASSGSPGQPPYYGYTF
J gene: TRBJ2-7; D gene: TRBD2; V gene: TRBV11-2; clone size: .; CDR3 DNA: TGTGCCAGCAGCCCTCGACTAGCGGGGGGCGAGCAGTACTTC; CDR3 protein: CASSPRLAGGEQYF
J gene: TRBJ2-3; D gene: TRBD2; V gene: TRBV24-1; clone size: once; CDR3 DNA: TGTGCCACCAGTGATTCAGCTCCGAGGACTAGCGGTAGCACAGATACGCAGTATTTT; CDR3 protein: CATSDSAPRTSGSTDTQYF
J gene: TRBJ1-1; D gene: TRBD1; V gene: TRBV19; clone size: once; CDR3 DNA: TGTGCCAGTTCAGGGGGTGGGACTGAAGCTTTCTTT; CDR3 protein: CASSGGGTEAFF
J gene: TRBJ1-2; D gene: .; V gene: TRBV19; clone size: .; CDR3 DNA: TGTGCCACCGCTGACAACAGGGCAGGCCTTGGATATGGCTACACCTTC; CDR3 protein: CATADNRAGLGYGYTF
J gene: TRBJ2-1; D gene: .; V gene: TRBV7-9; clone size: .; CDR3 DNA: TGTGCCAGCACTCCAGGGGATGAGCAGTTCTTC; CDR3 protein: CASTPGDEQFF
J gene: TRBJ1-3; D gene: TRBD1; V gene: TRBV19; clone size: .; CDR3 DNA: TGTGCCAGCGGGACAGGGGGAAACACCATATATTTT; CDR3 protein: CASGTGGNTIYF
J gene: TRBJ2-7; D gene: TRBD1; V gene: TRBV6-5; clone size: .; CDR3 DNA: TGTGCCAGCCGGACCGGGACAGGTTACGAGCAGTACTTC; CDR3 protein: CASRTGTGYEQYF
J gene: TRBJ2-3; D gene: .; V gene: TRBV29-1; clone size: few; CDR3 DNA: TGCAGCGTTGAGGTCGAGCCCGTCACAGATACGCAGTATTTT; CDR3 protein: CSVEVEPVTDTQYF
J gene: TRBJ2-6; D gene: .; V gene: TRBV18; clone size: .; CDR3 DNA: TGTGCCAGCTCACCCAGGGTCGAGATCTCTGGGGCCAACGTCCTGACTTTC; CDR3 protein: CASSPRVEISGANVLTF
J gene: TRBJ1-5; D gene: .; V gene: TRBV15; clone size: .; CDR3 DNA: TGTGCCACCCGACAGGACCTTAGCAATCAGCCCCAGCATTTT; CDR3 protein: CATRQDLSNQPQHF
J gene: TRBJ1-4; D gene: .; V gene: TRBV14; clone size: .; CDR3 DNA: TGTGCCAGCAGCCAAGGATACAGGGCTGGGGGCAATGAAAAACTGTTTTTT; CDR3 protein: CASSQGYRAGGNEKLFF
J gene: TRBJ2-1; D gene: TRBD1; V gene: TRBV29-1; clone size: once; CDR3 DNA: TGCAGCGTCCGGACAGGGTTGAATGAGCAGTTCTTC; CDR3 protein: CSVRTGLNEQFF
J gene: TRBJ1-4; D gene: TRBD1; V gene: TRBV11-2; clone size: .; CDR3 DNA: TGTGCCAGCAGTTCGACCGGGACAGGGTCGCGCAAACTGTTTTTT; CDR3 protein: CASSSTGTGSRKLFF
J gene: TRBJ2-6; D gene: .; V gene: TRBV21-1; clone size: .; CDR3 DNA: TGTGCCAGCCCAAGAAAGCTAGCGGGAGAGTGTGGGGCCAACGTCCTGACTTTC; CDR3 protein: CASPRKLAGECGANVLTF
J gene: TRBJ2-7; D gene: .; V gene: TRBV18; clone size: .; CDR3 DNA: TGTGCCAGCTCACACCGGGACAATGCCTACGAGCAGTACTTC; CDR3 protein: CASSHRDNAYEQYF
J gene: TRBJ2-2; D gene: TRBD1; V gene: TRBV7-2; clone size: .; CDR3 DNA: TGTGCCAGCAGCTGGGTGACAGGGACCGGGGAGCTGTTTTTT; CDR3 protein: CASSWVTGTGELFF
J gene: TRBJ2-7; D gene: TRBD2; V gene: TRBV27; clone size: .; CDR3 DNA: TGTGCCAGCAGTTCAAACAGGGGACTAGCGGCCCTATACGAGCAGTACTTC; CDR3 protein: CASSSNRGLAALYEQYF
J gene: TRBJ2-3; D gene: TRBD1; V gene: TRBV19; clone size: .; CDR3 DNA: TGTGCCAGTAGTATAGATTCGGGCCGGGACAGGATCACAGATACGCAGTATTTT; CDR3 protein: CASSIDSGRDRITDTQYF
J gene: TRBJ2-2; D gene: TRBD2; V gene: TRBV11-2; clone size: .; CDR3 DNA: TGTGCCAGCAGGAGACTAGCGGGAGGGACCACCGGGGAGCTGTTTTTT; CDR3 protein: CASRRLAGGTTGELFF
J gene: TRBJ1-5; D gene: TRBD1; V gene: TRBV6-5; clone size: few; CDR3 DNA: TGTGCCAGTAGGGGGCGCGGGGATAGCAATCAGCCCCAGCATTTT; CDR3 protein: CASRGRGDSNQPQHF
J gene: TRBJ2-5; D gene: .; V gene: TRBV11-2; clone size: .; CDR3 DNA: TGTGCCAGCAGCCGAGCAGGGGTTGGGTTATGGGAGACCCAGTACTTC; CDR3 protein: CASSRAGVGLWETQYF
J gene: TRBJ2-5; D gene: .; V gene: TRBV9; clone size: .; CDR3 DNA: TGTGCCAGCAGCGTAGTGACAGACTACCAAGAGACCCAGTACTTC; CDR3 protein: CASSVVTDYQETQYF
J gene: TRBJ1-4; D gene: TRBD1; V gene: TRBV19; clone size: .; CDR3 DNA: TGTGCCAGTAGTCTGGACAGGGACCGGGAAAAACTGTTTTTT; CDR3 protein: CASSLDRDREKLFF
J gene: TRBJ1-4; D gene: TRBD1; V gene: TRBV5-1; clone size: once; CDR3 DNA: TGCGCCAGCAGCTTGGGGTCAGGGGGGAATGAAAAACTGTTTTTT; CDR3 protein: CASSLGSGGNEKLFF
J gene: TRBJ1-5; D gene: TRBD1; V gene: TRBV4-3; clone size: .; CDR3 DNA: TGCGCCAGCAGCCGCCATTGGCAGGGGGGTACAGATGTTCAGCCCCAGCATTTT; CDR3 protein: CASSRHWQGGTDVQPQHF